These 18 T cell receptor beta chains came from one sample sequenced in a study of blood T cell repertoires in COVID-19. TCRdb's copy holds only in-frame clones and misses some; the assay was immunoSEQ multiplex PCR. The table records approximately 140,000 clones, about 80% of them present only once. What was sequenced was peripheral blood. Receptors were obtained from a man between 45 and 60 years old with acute or convalescent COVID-19.

This clone was detected a few times. The V gene is TRBV2, the J gene TRBJ1-2; D call uncertain. Germline V gene lookup returns CDR1 SNHLY and CDR2 FYNNEI. The CDR3 sequence is 13 residues long. Trimming removed 3 bases at V and 8 bases at J, with 13 bases between. The CDR3 is CASSEVARLGYTF. CDR3 bases: TGTGCCAGCAGTGAGGTGGCCCGCCTGGGCTACACCTTC.

The chain recombines TRBV12-3 or TRBV12-4 with TRBJ1-1, with 10 bases that match TRBD1. The CDR3 contains 13 residues. The J segment lost 2 bases and the V segment lost 8 bases, leaving 2 bases of the junction unmatched. In DNA form, the CDR3 reads TGTGCCAGCGGACAGGGGGTAAACACTGAAGCTTTCTTT. Protein product: CASGQGVNTEAFF.

This chain joins TRBV2 and TRBJ1-4; possibly TRBD1 for D (6 bases). CDR3 length: 15 residues. Germline lookup yields CDR1 SNHLY and CDR2 FYNNEI. V shed 4 bases and J shed 6 bases, with 15 bases lying between them. CDR3 in DNA: TGTGCCAGCAGTGTTCAGGGGAATTGGGATGAAAAACTGTTTTTT. As protein: CASSVQGNWDEKLFF.

The V gene is TRBV27, the J gene TRBJ1-2; 7 nucleotides align to TRBD1. V gave up 6 bases and J gave up 2 bases; unmatched junction bases: 9. The germline V gene has CDR1 MNHEY and CDR2 SMNVEV (reference sequence). The CDR3 runs to 15 residues. The CDR3: CASSPGGRGNYGYTF. In nucleotides, the CDR3 is TGTGCCAGCAGCCCCGGGGGCAGGGGGAACTATGGCTACACCTTC.

The rearrangement links TRBV7-8 to TRBJ2-2; 10 nucleotides line up with TRBD2. The CDR3 contains 16 residues. The germline V gene has CDR1 SGHVS and CDR2 FQNEAQ. The V gene end was trimmed by 4 bases and the J gene end by 2 bases; junction bases not matched to a gene: 4. In DNA form, the CDR3 reads TGTGCCAGCAGCTACGGACTAGCGGATAACACCGGGGAGCTGTTTTTT. Translating gives CASSYGLADNTGELFF.

The chain joins TRBV23-1 to TRBJ1-2, with D tentatively TRBD1 (5 bases). TRBV23-1 is sorted into the ORF group, with uncertain function. This CDR3 contains 16 residues. V was clipped by 3 bases and J by 2 bases, with 16 bases between them. CDR3 residues: CASSHPAGGENYGYTF. The CDR3 DNA reads as TGCGCCAGCAGTCACCCCGCAGGAGGGGAAAACTATGGCTACACCTTC.

The chain joins TRBV7-8 to TRBJ1-2; TRBD1 aligns across 8 bases. Germline CDR1 SGHVS, CDR2 FQNEAQ. The CDR3 runs to 12 residues. J was trimmed by 7 bases and V by 5 bases; bases with no gene match: 3. The CDR3 nucleotides are TGTGCCAGCAGCATCGGACAGGGTGGCTACACCTTC. Translated: CASSIGQGGYTF. The full variable domain, completed using reference TRBV7-8 and TRBJ1-2, is GAGVSQSPRYKVAKRGQDVALRCDPISGHVSLFWYQQALGQGPEFLTYFQNEAQLDKSGLPSDRFFAERPEGSVSTLKIQRTQQEDSAVYLCASSIGQGGYTFGSGTRLTVV.

V is TRBV19 and J is TRBJ1-2; TRBD1 agrees at 12 bases. The V and J ends lost 3 bases and 1 base, in that order; junction bases with no gene match: 6. In germline, CDR1 is LNHDA, CDR2 SQIVND (reference sequence). This CDR3 is built from 17 residues. The CDR3 DNA follows: TGTGCCAGTAGTATTGGGACAGGGGGCGCGAGTAACTATGGCTACACCTTC. This sequence encodes CASSIGTGGASNYGYTF.

The chain joins TRBV6-4 to TRBJ2-1; tentatively, D is TRBD2 (6 bases). The CDR3 consists of 14 residues. Looked up from germline, CDR1 is MRHNA and CDR2 is SNTAGT. V gave up 4 bases and J gave up 7 bases, with 14 bases separating them. The CDR3 DNA follows: TGTGCCAGCAGTGTGACTAGAAGAGCTAATGAGCAGTTCTTC. Its protein product is CASSVTRRANEQFF.

V is TRBV28 and J is TRBJ1-6, with 10 bases lining up with TRBD1. V was clipped by 10 bases and J by 9 bases; unmatched bases: 12. The CDR3 runs to 15 residues. In germline, CDR1 is MDHEN, CDR2 SYDVKM. The CDR3 spells CATMPPGTGVSPLHF. In DNA, the CDR3 is TGTGCCACTATGCCTCCCGGGACAGGGGTTTCACCCCTCCACTTT. The full variable domain, in which reference TRBV28 and TRBJ1-6 provide the parts outside the CDR3, is DVKVTQSSRYLVKRTGEKVFLECVQDMDHENMFWYRQDPGLGLRLIYFSYDVKMKEKGDIPEGYSVSREKKERFSLILESASTNQTSMYLCATMPPGTGVSPLHFGNGTRLTVT.

Only one count was recorded for this clone. The CDR3 bases are TGTGCCACCAGCGACGGCGGAATTAATGAAAAACTGTTTTTT. This translates into CATSDGGINEKLFF. The genes are TRBV15 and TRBJ1-4, with D unresolved. Germline CDR1 LNHNV, CDR2 YYDKDF (reference sequence). V shed 5 bases and J shed 4 bases, with 11 bases lying between them. The CDR3 sequence is 14 residues long. The full variable domain, rest sourced from reference TRBV15 and TRBJ1-4, is DAMVIQNPRYQVTQFGKPVTLSCSQTLNHNVMYWYQQKSSQAPKLLFHYYDKDFNNEADTPDNFQSRRPNTSFCFLDIRSPGLGDTAMYLCATSDGGINEKLFFGSGTQLSVL.

The CDR3 nucleotides are TGTGCCAGCAGTTACGGGGGGACTAGCATCTATTTT. As protein: CASSYGGTSIYF. The chain links TRBV6-2 or TRBV6-3 to TRBJ2-3; 9 bases agree with TRBD2. The J segment lost 15 bases and the V segment lost 2 bases, leaving 6 bases of the junction unmatched. Germline V gene lookup returns CDR1 MNHEY and CDR2 SVGEGT. CDR3 size: 12 residues.

This clone was counted only a few times. The chain couples TRBV5-1 to TRBJ2-1; perhaps TRBD1 as D (6 bases). Trimming took 4 bases from V and 9 from J, leaving 11 bases between them. The germline V gene has CDR1 SGHRS and CDR2 YFSETQ. The CDR3 loop spans 12 amino acids. This CDR3 reads CASSPGDSEQFF. CDR3 bases: TGCGCCAGCAGCCCAGGGGATAGTGAGCAGTTCTTC.

The genes are TRBV3-1 (or the pseudogene TRBV3-2) and TRBJ2-7; D might be TRBD1 (5 bases). Germline V gives CDR1 LGHDT, CDR2 YNNKEL (reference sequence). The CDR3 runs to 12 residues. V lost 5 bases and J lost 5, with 10 bases in between. The CDR3 reads CASSGQGNEQYF. Written as DNA, the CDR3 is TGTGCCAGCAGCGGCCAGGGTAACGAGCAGTACTTC.

The V and J genes are TRBV18 and TRBJ1-1; 8 bases fit TRBD1. The germline V gene encodes CDR1 KGHSH and CDR2 LQKENI. V lost 6 bases and J lost 5; bases outside the gene matches: 11. CDR3 size: 15 residues. CDR3 sequence reads: CASSLATGGATEAFF. CDR3 coding DNA: TGTGCCAGCTCTCTTGCTACAGGGGGGGCAACTGAAGCTTTCTTT. The full variable domain, in which reference TRBV18 and TRBJ1-1 provide the parts outside the CDR3, is NAGVMQNPRHLVRRRGQEARLRCSPMKGHSHVYWYRQLPEEGLKFMVYLQKENIIDESGMPKERFSAEFPKEGPSILRIQQVVRGDSAAYFCASSLATGGATEAFFGQGTRLTVV.

The V and J genes are TRBV28 and TRBJ1-2, with 7 bases identical to TRBD1. Trimming took 8 bases from V and 1 from J; bases not matched to a gene: 16. CDR3 size: 17 residues. Germline CDR1 reads MDHEN; CDR2 reads SYDVKM. The CDR3 region is CASGSTGAVPNNYGYTF. The DNA for the CDR3 is TGTGCCAGCGGAAGCACAGGGGCCGTACCAAATAACTATGGCTACACCTTC.

In this sample, this clone turned up once. This chain uses TRBV2 with TRBJ1-1; D perhaps matches TRBD1 (6 bases). V shed 7 bases and J shed 0 bases, with 12 bases lying between them. The CDR3 has 14 residues. CDR1 and CDR2 from the germline V gene are SNHLY and FYNNEI. CDR3 DNA: TGTGCCAGCACCAACACAGGGATGAACACTGAAGCTTTCTTT. Protein: CASTNTGMNTEAFF. The full variable domain, with the rest looked up from reference TRBV2 and TRBJ1-1, is EPEVTQTPSHQVTQMGQEVILRCVPISNHLYFYWYRQILGQKVEFLVSFYNNEISEKSEIFDDQFSVERPDGSNFTLKIRSTKLEDSAMYFCASTNTGMNTEAFFGQGTRLTVV.

The chain joins TRBV3-1 (or the pseudogene TRBV3-2) to TRBJ2-4; 7 bases are a match to TRBD1. V shed 2 bases and J 8 bases; nucleotides not matched to a gene: 0. The CDR3 length is 12 residues. Germline V gives CDR1 LGHDT, CDR2 YNNKEL (reference sequence). DNA of the CDR3: TGTGCCAGCAGCCAAACAGGGGACATTCAGTACTTC. Translation: CASSQTGDIQYF.